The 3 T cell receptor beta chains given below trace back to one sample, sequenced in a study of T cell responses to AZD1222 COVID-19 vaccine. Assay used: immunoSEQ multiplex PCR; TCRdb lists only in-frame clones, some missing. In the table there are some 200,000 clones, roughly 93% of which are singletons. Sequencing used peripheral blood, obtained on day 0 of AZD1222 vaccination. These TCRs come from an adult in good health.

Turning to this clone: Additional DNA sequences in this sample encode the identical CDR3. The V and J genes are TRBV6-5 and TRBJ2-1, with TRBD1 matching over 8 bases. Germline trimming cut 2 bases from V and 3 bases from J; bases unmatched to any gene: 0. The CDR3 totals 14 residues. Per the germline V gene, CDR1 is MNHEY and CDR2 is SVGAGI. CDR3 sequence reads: CASSYGQGYNEQFF. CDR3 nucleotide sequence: TGTGCCAGCAGTTACGGACAGGGCTACAATGAGCAGTTCTTC.

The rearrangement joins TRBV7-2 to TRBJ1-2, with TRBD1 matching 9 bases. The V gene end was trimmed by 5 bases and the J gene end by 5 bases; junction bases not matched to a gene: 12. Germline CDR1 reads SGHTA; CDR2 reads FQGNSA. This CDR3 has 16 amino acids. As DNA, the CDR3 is TGTGCCAGCAGCCCGCAACTACAGGGGGCACGGTATGGCTACACCTTC. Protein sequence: CASSPQLQGARYGYTF.

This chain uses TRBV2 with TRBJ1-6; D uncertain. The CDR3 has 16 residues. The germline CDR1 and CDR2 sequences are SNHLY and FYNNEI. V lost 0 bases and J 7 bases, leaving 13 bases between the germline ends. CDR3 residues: CASSEAQGLRNSPLHF. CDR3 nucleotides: TGTGCCAGCAGTGAAGCGCAAGGGCTCCGAAATTCACCCCTCCACTTT.